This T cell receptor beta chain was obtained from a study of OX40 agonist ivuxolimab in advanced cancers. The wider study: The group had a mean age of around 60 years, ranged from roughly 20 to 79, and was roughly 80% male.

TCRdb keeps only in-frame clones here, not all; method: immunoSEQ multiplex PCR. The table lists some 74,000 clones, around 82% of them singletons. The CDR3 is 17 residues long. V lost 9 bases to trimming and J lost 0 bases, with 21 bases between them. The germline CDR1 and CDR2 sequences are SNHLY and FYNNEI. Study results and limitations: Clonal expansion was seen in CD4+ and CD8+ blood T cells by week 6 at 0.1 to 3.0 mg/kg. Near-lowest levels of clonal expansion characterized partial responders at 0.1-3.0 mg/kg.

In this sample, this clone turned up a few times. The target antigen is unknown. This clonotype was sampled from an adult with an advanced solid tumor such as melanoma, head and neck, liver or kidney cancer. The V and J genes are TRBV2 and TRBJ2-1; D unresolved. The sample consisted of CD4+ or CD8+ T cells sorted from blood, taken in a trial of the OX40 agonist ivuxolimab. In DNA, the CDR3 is TGTGCCAGTACTCCGATAGAGGTCTTAAGCTCCTACAATGAGCAGTTCTTC. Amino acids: CASTPIEVLSSYNEQFF. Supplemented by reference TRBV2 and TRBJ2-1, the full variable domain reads EPEVTQTPSHQVTQMGQEVILRCVPISNHLYFYWYRQILGQKVEFLVSFYNNEISEKSEIFDDQFSVERPDGSNFTLKIRSTKLEDSAMYFCASTPIEVLSSYNEQFFGPGTRLTVL.